This T cell receptor (beta chain) came from a study of cytomegalovirus exposure and HLA in healthy donors. Study details: Within the Caucasian-associated ancestry cluster were 65% to 85% of the 398 genotyped donors.

Worth noting for this clone: Its target is unknown.

Germline loops: CDR1 LNHDA, CDR2 SQIVND (reference sequence). This CDR3 comprises 16 residues. V was shortened by 3 bases and J by 9 bases, with 21 bases between the two germline ends. Study-level results: Through in vitro validation, three CMV-associated chains were shown to be specific for CMV antigens. Owing to their indistinguishability, certain V segments, notably TRBV6-2 and TRBV6-3, were excluded.

Primers for the PCR totalled 60 Vbeta and 13 Jbeta. Sequencing was performed with immunoSEQ multiplex PCR; in TCRdb, only in-frame clones are kept and a portion is missing. The sample yields 110,000 to 150,000 clones, roughly 80% seen once. The sequence derives from a female donor in good health and CMV-seronegative. The rearrangement uses TRBV19 and TRBJ2-1; TRBD1 might be the D (6 bases). Sequences were obtained from PBMCs. CDR3 coding DNA: TGTGCCAGTAGTATCGCATTTACAGGGTGGAATGGTGAGCAGTTCTTC. This gives the protein CASSIAFTGWNGEQFF.